Sequencing of this T cell receptor beta chain was carried out in a study of PD-1 blockade in classical Hodgkin lymphoma. Overall study results and limits: Patients with a complete response exhibited baseline diversity comparable to newly diagnosed patients. When nivolumab was started under 1 year after ASCT, patients were excluded. Reported findings placed baseline TCR diversity lower in newly diagnosed patients (compared with healthy donors).

Produced via immunoSEQ multiplex PCR; TCRdb's table is partial and in-frame only. The sample contains about 27,000 clones, about 85% of which appear only once. As concerns this clone: The antigen is unknown.

This CDR3 region has 18 residues. V shed 3 bases, J shed 4 bases, and the junction held 7 bases outside the gene matches. Germline V CDR1 and CDR2: SNHLY, FYNNEI. Time point in this sample: cycle 4 day 1 (C4D1), after five to seven weeks of nivolumab. Brentuximab vedotin exposure varied, and every patient relapsed after autologous stem cell transplantation. Thawed PBMCs underwent magnetic negative selection to yield purified CD4+ T cells. Specimen: CD4+ T cells from blood, collected before the fourth cycle of nivolumab. The clonotype originates from a human donor with classical Hodgkin lymphoma. V and J are TRBV2 and TRBJ2-3; the match to TRBD2 covers 16 bases. CDR3 residues: CASSDAGLAGGVPDTQYF. For the CDR3, the DNA is TGTGCCAGCAGTGATGCGGGACTAGCGGGAGGGGTCCCAGATACGCAGTATTTT.